This entry lists 29 T cell receptor beta chains sequenced from one sample in a study of cytomegalovirus exposure and HLA in healthy donors. The PCR ran on 60 Vbeta and 13 Jbeta primers. Clones were sequenced by immunoSEQ multiplex PCR, and TCRdb holds only the in-frame ones, with some missing. The repertoire consists of around 170,000 clones, with 65% to 80% occurring once and the leading ten covering approximately 0.73%. The specimen sequenced was PBMCs. Receptor source: a middle-aged woman in good health and CMV-seronegative.

The CDR3 loop reads CASTTSPGDGGYTF. The CDR3 DNA reads TGTGCCAGTACTACCTCACCGGGGGATGGTGGCTACACCTTC. V and J are TRBV19 and TRBJ1-2; D may be TRBD1 (5 bases). Germline CDR1 LNHDA, CDR2 SQIVND (reference sequence). This CDR3 spans 14 amino acids. Trimming pared 7 bases from V and 7 bases from J, leaving 19 bases between.

This chain uses TRBV20-1 with TRBJ2-5; D is unclear. The CDR3 has 11 residues. V was trimmed by 6 bases and J by 1 base, leaving 6 bases between them. CDR1 is DFQATT and CDR2 is SNEGSKA in the germline V gene (reference sequence). CDR3 sequence: CSASVQETQYF. CDR3 DNA sequence: TGCAGTGCATCGGTCCAAGAGACCCAGTACTTC.

This chain joins TRBV5-1 and TRBJ1-2; 8 nucleotides agree with TRBD1. V lost 3 bases, J lost 6 bases, and 1 base stayed unmatched. The CDR3 covers 12 residues. The germline V gene has CDR1 SGHRS and CDR2 YFSETQ. Written as DNA, the CDR3 is TGCGCCAGCAGCTCGACAGGGGATGGCTACACCTTC. Translation gives CASSSTGDGYTF.

The rearrangement links TRBV7-2 to TRBJ1-2; the match to TRBD1 covers 8 bases. CDR1 and CDR2 (germline): SGHTA, FQGNSA. This CDR3 comprises 15 residues. J lost 3 bases, V lost 1 base, and 4 bases had no gene match. DNA of the CDR3: TGTGCCAGCAGCTTAGGGACAGGGAAGGACTATGGCTACACCTTC. Protein: CASSLGTGKDYGYTF. Together with reference TRBV7-2 and TRBJ1-2, the CDR3 gives the full variable domain: GAGVSQSPSNKVTEKGKDVELRCDPISGHTALYWYRQSLGQGLEFLIYFQGNSAPDKSGLPSDRFSAERTGGSVSTLTIQRTQQEDSAVYLCASSLGTGKDYGYTFGSGTRLTVV.

This clone was picked up one time. The chain recombines TRBV29-1 with TRBJ2-5; 7 positions agree with TRBD1. Germline V gene data show CDR1 as SQVTM and CDR2 as ANQGSEA. V gave up 6 bases and J gave up 5 bases; unmatched junction bases: 12. This CDR3 has 14 residues. CDR3 DNA sequence: TGCAGCGTCCAAACTAAGGGGGCATGGGAGACCCAGTACTTC. Encoded protein: CSVQTKGAWETQYF.

J is TRBJ1-1 and V is TRBV6-6, with 8 positions matching TRBD1. Germline CDR1 MNHNY, CDR2 SVGAGI (reference sequence). This CDR3 is built from 15 residues. The V and J ends lost 10 bases and 1 base, in that order; junction bases with no gene match: 11. The CDR3 spells CATIDRGASNTEAFF. CDR3 coding DNA: TGTGCCACTATCGACAGGGGCGCGTCGAACACTGAAGCTTTCTTT.

The rearrangement uses TRBV28 and TRBJ2-3; D may be TRBD2 (5 bases). The CDR3 extends over 16 amino acids. V was cut by 4 bases and J by 1 base, with 15 bases left in between. In germline, CDR1 is MDHEN, CDR2 SYDVKM. CDR3 nucleotides: TGTGCCAGCAGTTCCGGAACAAAAGCGGGCACAGATACGCAGTATTTT. This gives the protein CASSSGTKAGTDTQYF.

The V and J genes are TRBV6-5 and TRBJ2-5; maybe TRBD2 (5 bases). Near its end, the DNA agrees better with TRBJ2-7, so the J call may be wrong. CDR3 length equals 15 residues. Germline V gives CDR1 MNHEY, CDR2 SVGAGI. The CDR3 sequence is CASSYQPADAYEQYF. As DNA, the CDR3 is TGTGCCAGCAGTTACCAGCCAGCGGATGCCTACGAGCAGTACTTC.

This sequence joins TRBV7-3 and TRBJ2-3; possibly TRBD2 for D (6 bases). This CDR3 contains 14 residues. From germline, CDR1 is SGHTA and CDR2 FQGTGA. Trimming stripped 6 bases from V and 3 bases from J, with 13 bases between. The CDR3 region is CASSPRGQTDTQYF. CDR3 in DNA: TGTGCCAGCAGTCCGCGGGGTCAGACAGATACGCAGTATTTT.

The genes are TRBV5-1 and TRBJ2-4, with a tentative D call TRBD1 (5 bases). Germline V gene data show CDR1 as SGHRS and CDR2 as YFSETQ. CDR3 length: 17 residues. Trimming cost V 4 bases and J 0 bases, with 17 bases left between them. The CDR3 spells CASSPTALGVAKNIQYF. Here the CDR3 DNA reads TGCGCCAGCAGCCCGACGGCCCTAGGGGTAGCCAAAAACATTCAGTACTTC.

The J gene is TRBJ1-2, the V gene TRBV11-3; maybe TRBD1 (6 bases). V was cut by 4 bases and J by 13 bases, with 16 bases left in between. This CDR3 has 12 residues. Per germline, CDR1 SGHNT and CDR2 YENEEA. CDR3 DNA: TGTGCCAGCAGCTCCGACAGGACCTCCCCCACCTTC. Its protein is CASSSDRTSPTF.

The chain couples TRBV11-1 to TRBJ1-2, with D perhaps matching TRBD1 (6 bases). Germline-derived CDR1 and CDR2 are SGHAT and FQDESV (reference sequence). The CDR3 runs to 14 residues. Trimming stripped 5 bases from V and 0 bases from J, with 10 bases between. The CDR3 DNA follows: TGTGCCAGCAGCCAGGGGACGGCTAACTATGGCTACACCTTC. It codes for CASSQGTANYGYTF.

The V and J genes are TRBV4-1 and TRBJ2-7; tentative D call: TRBD1 (5 bases). The CDR3 has 15 residues. From germline, CDR1 is MGHRA and CDR2 YSYEKL. Trimming left V 1 base short and J 5 bases short, with 15 bases between. CDR3 residues: CASSQGWGSLDEQYF. CDR3 bases: TGCGCCAGCAGCCAAGGTTGGGGCTCCCTCGACGAGCAGTACTTC.

The chain combines TRBV7-9 with TRBJ2-3, with D unresolved. The CDR3 has 13 residues. The V end was cut by 4 bases, the J end by 4 bases, with 9 bases between. CDR1 is SEHNR and CDR2 is FQNEAQ in the germline V gene (reference sequence). DNA of the CDR3: TGTGCCAGCAGCTCATCGGTGGCAGATACGCAGTATTTT. This translates into CASSSSVADTQYF.

The chain combines TRBV5-4 with TRBJ2-3; the match to TRBD2 covers 9 bases. The CDR3 runs 16 residues. Losses at the gene ends were 9 bases for V and 0 bases for J; bases not matched to a gene: 11. Per the germline V gene, CDR1 is SGHNT and CDR2 is YYREEE (reference sequence). The CDR3 coding sequence is TGTGCCACTGTCCTAACGACTAGCGGAAGCACAGATACGCAGTATTTT. This translates into CATVLTTSGSTDTQYF.

This chain uses TRBV5-4 with TRBJ1-2; 9 bases line up with TRBD1. CDR1 and CDR2 from the germline V gene are SGHNT and YYREEE (reference sequence). The CDR3 has 17 amino acids. V shed 0 bases and J 8 bases; nucleotides not matched to a gene: 14. The CDR3 DNA is TGTGCCAGCAGCTTGGCCGTGGGACAGGGAAAGATCTACGGCTACACCTTC. Translation gives CASSLAVGQGKIYGYTF.

This clone was seen a handful of times. The chain has TRBV2 and TRBJ1-5; 8 bases are shared with TRBD1. The length of the CDR3 is 15 residues. Germline V gene sequence: CDR1 SNHLY, CDR2 FYNNEI. V shed 6 bases, J shed 1 base, and the junction held 5 bases outside the gene matches. CDR3 nucleotide sequence: TGTGCCAGCAGCGGACAGGGTATAAGCAATCAGCCCCAGCATTTT. The encoded protein is CASSGQGISNQPQHF.

J is TRBJ1-1 and V is TRBV19; D unclear. The CDR3 runs 14 residues. Germline V CDR1 and CDR2: LNHDA, SQIVND (reference sequence). Trimming removed 2 bases from V and 0 bases from J, with 7 bases in between. The CDR3 DNA sequence: TGTGCCAGTAGTATAACTGGAGTGAACACTGAAGCTTTCTTT. It codes for CASSITGVNTEAFF.

The sample holds a few counts of this clone. This chain joins TRBV4-3 and TRBJ1-2; TRBD1 aligns across 9 bases. CDR1 LGHNA and CDR2 YSLEER come from the germline V gene. The trim removed 4 bases at V and 4 bases at J, leaving 4 bases unmatched. This CDR3 is built from 14 residues. The CDR3 nucleotides read TGCGCCAGCAGCCCCGGGACAGGGCTCTATGGCTACACCTTC. It yields the protein CASSPGTGLYGYTF.

The chain recombines TRBV7-2 with TRBJ2-7, with D perhaps matching TRBD2 (5 bases). The CDR3 has 16 residues. V lost 2 bases and J lost 3, with 17 bases in between. Germline loops: CDR1 SGHTA, CDR2 FQGNSA. CDR3 in amino acids: CASSLSSPDWVYEQYF. The CDR3 coding sequence is TGTGCCAGCAGCTTATCTTCCCCGGACTGGGTCTACGAGCAGTACTTC.

V is TRBV19 and J is TRBJ1-1; 7 bases are a match to TRBD1. With 5 bases clipped from V and 1 base from J, the junction kept 13 bases outside the gene matches. The CDR3 has 17 residues. The V gene's germline CDR1 is LNHDA and CDR2 SQIVND (reference sequence). CDR3 DNA: TGTGCCAGTAGTGGGTCGACAGGGAGACCTACGAACACTGAAGCTTTCTTT. This translates into CASSGSTGRPTNTEAFF.

The chain recombines TRBV7-9 with TRBJ2-2; D gene ambiguous. Germline V lookup: CDR1 SEHNR, CDR2 FQNEAQ (reference sequence). The germline V and J ends were trimmed by 2 bases and 4 bases, with 5 bases remaining between them. The CDR3 is made up of 13 amino acids. This CDR3 is CASSLSLTGELFF. In DNA form, the CDR3 reads TGTGCCAGCAGCTTATCCCTCACCGGGGAGCTGTTTTTT. Drawing the rest from reference TRBV7-9 and TRBJ2-2, the complete variable domain is DTGVSQNPRHKITKRGQNVTFRCDPISEHNRLYWYRQTLGQGPEFLTYFQNEAQLEKSRLLSDRFSAERPKGSFSTLEIQRTEQGDSAMYLCASSLSLTGELFFGEGSRLTVL.

The chain uses TRBV4-1 and TRBJ1-1; D may be TRBD1 (6 bases). This CDR3 has 15 amino acids. V was pared by 1 base and J by 1 base, with 10 bases between. CDR1 MGHRA and CDR2 YSYEKL come from the germline V gene. The CDR3: CASSQAPGENTEAFF. Here the CDR3 DNA reads TGCGCCAGCAGCCAAGCTCCAGGGGAGAACACTGAAGCTTTCTTT.

This chain uses TRBV6-6 with TRBJ1-5; the D is unclear. There are 16 residues in the CDR3. Germline V gene lookup returns CDR1 MNHNY and CDR2 SVGAGI (reference sequence). Trimming shortened V by 0 bases and J by 0 bases, and 9 bases separated the two germline ends. CDR3 sequence: CASSYSNSHSNQPQHF. CDR3 nucleotides: TGTGCCAGCAGTTACTCGAACAGCCATAGCAATCAGCCCCAGCATTTT.

The J gene is TRBJ2-7, the V gene TRBV28; no clear D gene. Germline values: CDR1 MDHEN, CDR2 SYDVKM. The CDR3 runs 14 residues. The V gene lost 2 bases and the J gene lost 5 bases, with 13 bases spanning the gap. The CDR3 coding sequence is TGTGCCAGCAGTTTAGTAGCTGTCGCCCACGAGCAGTACTTC. It specifies CASSLVAVAHEQYF.

The chain recombines TRBV2 with TRBJ2-3, with D perhaps matching TRBD2 (6 bases). CDR3 length: 14 residues. Germline assignment: CDR1 SNHLY and CDR2 FYNNEI. V shed 5 bases and J shed 2 bases, with 11 bases lying between them. The CDR3 loop reads CASSQREYTDTQYF. CDR3 coding DNA: TGTGCCAGCAGTCAACGGGAGTACACAGATACGCAGTATTTT. Looking up the rest from reference TRBV2 and TRBJ2-3 gives the full variable domain: EPEVTQTPSHQVTQMGQEVILRCVPISNHLYFYWYRQILGQKVEFLVSFYNNEISEKSEIFDDQFSVERPDGSNFTLKIRSTKLEDSAMYFCASSQREYTDTQYFGPGTRLTVL.

This clone is a singleton in its sample. The chain combines TRBV7-9 with TRBJ2-7; D possibly corresponds to TRBD1 (5 bases). The CDR3 runs 15 residues. The V end lost 0 bases, the J end lost 2 bases, and 11 bases lay between the germline ends. The germline V gene has CDR1 SEHNR and CDR2 FQNEAQ (reference sequence). The CDR3 loop is CASSLAADSPYEQYF. DNA of the CDR3: TGTGCCAGCAGCTTAGCGGCTGACAGCCCCTACGAGCAGTACTTC.

The rearrangement joins TRBV19 to TRBJ1-2; a weak D match, TRBD1 (6 bases). Germline CDR1 reads LNHDA; CDR2 reads SQIVND (reference sequence). CDR3 size: 12 residues. The V end lost 2 bases, the J end lost 5 bases, and 6 bases lay between the germline ends. The CDR3 spells CASSIQGYGYTF. CDR3 nucleotide sequence: TGTGCCAGTAGTATACAGGGGTATGGCTACACCTTC.

The rearrangement uses TRBV9 and TRBJ1-2, with D unclear. CDR3 length: 16 amino acids. In germline, CDR1 is SGDLS, CDR2 YYNGEE. Trimming shortened V by 1 base and J by 4 bases, and 17 bases separated the two germline ends. CDR3 nucleotide sequence: TGTGCCAGCAGCGTATCGCCTTACTCCTTCGGCTATGGCTACACCTTC. It encodes CASSVSPYSFGYGYTF.